This TCR beta chain was captured in a study of blood T cell repertoires in COVID-19. The CDR3 sequence is 16 residues long. Germline CDR1 and CDR2: SGHRS and YFSETQ. Trimming cost V 4 bases and J 0 bases; bases outside gene matches: 9. Produced via immunoSEQ multiplex PCR; TCRdb's table is partial and in-frame only. In the table there are 150,000 to 180,000 clones, around 85% of which are singletons. The V and J genes are TRBV5-1 and TRBJ2-7, with 8 bases fitting TRBD1. Sample: peripheral blood. This TCR was sampled from a man aged 55-75 years with COVID-19, enrolled during active disease. The CDR3 bases are TGCGCCAGCAGCGAAATGGACAGGGCAAGCTCCTACGAGCAGTACTTC. Its protein is CASSEMDRASSYEQYF.